Here is one TCR beta chain with its context. Per the germline V gene, CDR1 is SEHNR and CDR2 is FQNEAQ (reference sequence). V was trimmed by 5 bases and J by 8 bases, leaving 9 bases between them. The CDR3 sequence is 11 residues long. Time point in this sample: patch test 3, about 24 weeks after DPC sensitization. Treatment in this sample: therapeutic diphenylcyclopropenone sensitization with weekly scalp DPC. The study enrolled 18 to 70-year-old alopecia patients suitable for DPC. TCRdb fed the RACE reads into MiXCR, producing one record per CDR3 protein. This sample yields more than 100,000 distinct CDR3 sequences, of which 11% are seen a single time; roughly 2.3% belongs to the top ten. These data are taken from a study of human T cells and chemical hapten exposure.

This TCR was sampled from a woman aged 45 to 65 with alopecia areata. Some clones in this sample may be carry-over from other donors' samples. The specimen was whole blood, collected in connection with sensitization to the hapten diphenylcyclopropenone (DPC). The V and J genes are TRBV7-9 and TRBJ1-1; maybe TRBD1 (5 bases). The CDR3 coding sequence is TGTGCCAGCAGCCGGGGGTCAGAAGCTTTCTTT. Protein sequence: CASSRGSEAFF. Based on the CDR3 plus reference TRBV7-9 and TRBJ1-1, the full variable domain is DTGVSQNPRHKITKRGQNVTFRCDPISEHNRLYWYRQTLGQGPEFLTYFQNEAQLEKSRLLSDRFSAERPKGSFSTLEIQRTEQGDSAMYLCASSRGSEAFFGQGTRLTVV.